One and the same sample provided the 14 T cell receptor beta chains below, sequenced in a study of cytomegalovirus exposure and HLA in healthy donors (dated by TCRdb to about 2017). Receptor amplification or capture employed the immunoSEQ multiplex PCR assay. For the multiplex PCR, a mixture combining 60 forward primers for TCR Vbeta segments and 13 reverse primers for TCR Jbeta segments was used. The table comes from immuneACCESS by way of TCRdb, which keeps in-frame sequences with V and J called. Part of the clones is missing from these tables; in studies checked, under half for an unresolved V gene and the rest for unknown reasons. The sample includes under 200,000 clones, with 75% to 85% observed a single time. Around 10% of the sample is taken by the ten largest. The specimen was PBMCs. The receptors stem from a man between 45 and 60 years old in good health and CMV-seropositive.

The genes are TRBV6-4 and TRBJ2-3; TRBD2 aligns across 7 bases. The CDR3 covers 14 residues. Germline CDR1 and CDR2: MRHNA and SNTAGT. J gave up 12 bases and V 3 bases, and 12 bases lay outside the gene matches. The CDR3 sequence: CASSDSVAGGPQYF. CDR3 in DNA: TGTGCCAGCAGTGATTCGGTAGCGGGCGGGCCACAGTATTTT.

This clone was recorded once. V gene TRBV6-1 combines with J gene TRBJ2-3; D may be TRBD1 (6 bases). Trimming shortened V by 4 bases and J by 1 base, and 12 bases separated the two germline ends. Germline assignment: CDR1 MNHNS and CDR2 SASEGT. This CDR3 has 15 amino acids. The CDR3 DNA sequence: TGTGCCAGCAGTGCCTTTTGGACAGGCACAGATACGCAGTATTTT. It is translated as CASSAFWTGTDTQYF.

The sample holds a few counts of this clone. The CDR3 protein is CASSPGDRGREKLFF. The CDR3 region has the DNA TGTGCCAGCAGCCCTGGGGACAGGGGGCGAGAAAAACTGTTTTTT. The chain couples TRBV7-2 to TRBJ1-4, with 12 bases matching TRBD1. The CDR3 covers 15 residues. V lost 5 bases to trimming and J lost 8 bases; unmatched junction nucleotides: 6. Looked up from germline, CDR1 is SGHTA and CDR2 is FQGNSA.

The CDR3 nucleotides read TGTGCCATCTGGGAGGGAGCGAACACCGGGGAGCTGTTTTTT. Amino acids: CAIWEGANTGELFF. The chain couples TRBV10-3 to TRBJ2-2; TRBD2 matches 7 bases. V trimming: 8 bases; J trimming: 0 bases; junction bases outside the gene matches: 3. The CDR3 is 14 residues long. Germline V CDR1 and CDR2: ENHRY, SYGVKD.

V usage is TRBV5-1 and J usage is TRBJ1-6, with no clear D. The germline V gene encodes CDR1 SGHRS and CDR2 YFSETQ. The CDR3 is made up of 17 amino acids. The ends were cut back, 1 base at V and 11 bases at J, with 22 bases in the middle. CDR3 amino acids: CASSLIPRATLLPPLHF. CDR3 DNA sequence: TGCGCCAGCAGCTTGATACCGCGGGCGACCCTCCTGCCACCCCTCCACTTT.

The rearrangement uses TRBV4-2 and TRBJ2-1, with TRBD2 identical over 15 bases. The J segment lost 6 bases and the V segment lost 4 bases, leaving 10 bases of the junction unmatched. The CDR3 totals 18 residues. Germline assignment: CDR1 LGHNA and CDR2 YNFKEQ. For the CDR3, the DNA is TGTGCCAGCAGCCCTCGAAACGGACTAGCGGGGGGGCTCAATGAGCAGTTCTTC. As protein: CASSPRNGLAGGLNEQFF.

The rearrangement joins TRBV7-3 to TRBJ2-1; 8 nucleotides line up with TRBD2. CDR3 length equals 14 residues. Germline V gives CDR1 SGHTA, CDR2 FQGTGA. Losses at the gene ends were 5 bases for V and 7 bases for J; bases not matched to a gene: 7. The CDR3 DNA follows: TGTGCCAGCAGCCAAGGAGGACTAGCAAATGAGCAGTTCTTC. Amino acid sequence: CASSQGGLANEQFF.

The CDR3 sequence: CASSQAVLFSLNGAKNIQYF. Written as DNA, the CDR3 is TGCGCCAGCAGCCAAGCGGTATTGTTTAGCCTGAATGGGGCCAAAAACATTCAGTACTTC. The chain joins TRBV4-1 to TRBJ2-4; D remains unclear. Trimming took 1 base from V and 1 from J, leaving 23 bases between them. Germline V gives CDR1 MGHRA, CDR2 YSYEKL. The CDR3 length is 20 residues.

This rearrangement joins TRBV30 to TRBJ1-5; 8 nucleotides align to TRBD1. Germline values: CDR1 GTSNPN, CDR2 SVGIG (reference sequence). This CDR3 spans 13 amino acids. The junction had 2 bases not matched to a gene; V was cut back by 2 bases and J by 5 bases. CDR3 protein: CAWSLTGDQPQHF. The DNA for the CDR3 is TGTGCCTGGAGTTTGACAGGGGATCAGCCCCAGCATTTT.

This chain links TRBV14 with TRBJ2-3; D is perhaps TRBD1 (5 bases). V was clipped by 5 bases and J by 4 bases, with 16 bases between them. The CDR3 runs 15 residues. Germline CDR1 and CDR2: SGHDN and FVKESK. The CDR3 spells CASSVGVVFPDTQYF. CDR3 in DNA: TGTGCCAGCAGCGTAGGGGTCGTTTTCCCAGATACGCAGTATTTT.

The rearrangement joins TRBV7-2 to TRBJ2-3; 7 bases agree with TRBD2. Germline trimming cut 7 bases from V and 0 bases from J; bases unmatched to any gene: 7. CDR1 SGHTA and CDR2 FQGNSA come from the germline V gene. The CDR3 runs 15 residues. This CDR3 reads CASTSVAGSTDTQYF. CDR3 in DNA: TGTGCCAGCACCTCGGTAGCGGGTAGCACAGATACGCAGTATTTT.

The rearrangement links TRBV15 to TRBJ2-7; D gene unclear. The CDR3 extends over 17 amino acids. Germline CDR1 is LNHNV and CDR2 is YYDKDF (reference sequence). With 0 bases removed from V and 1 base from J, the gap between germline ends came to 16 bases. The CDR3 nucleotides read TGTGCCACCAGCAGAGATACTCGTGAGGAGTTTTCCTACGAGCAGTACTTC. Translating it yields CATSRDTREEFSYEQYF.

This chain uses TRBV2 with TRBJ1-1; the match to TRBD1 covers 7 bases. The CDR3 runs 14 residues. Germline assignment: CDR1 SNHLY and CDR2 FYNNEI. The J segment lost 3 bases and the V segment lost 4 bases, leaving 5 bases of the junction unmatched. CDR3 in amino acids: CASSGQGLDTEAFF. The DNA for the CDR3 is TGTGCCAGCAGTGGACAGGGATTGGACACTGAAGCTTTCTTT.

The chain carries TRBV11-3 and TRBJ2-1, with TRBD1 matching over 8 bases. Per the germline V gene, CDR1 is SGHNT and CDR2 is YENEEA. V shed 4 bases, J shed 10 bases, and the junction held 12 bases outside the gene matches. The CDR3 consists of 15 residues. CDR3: CASSSAGTGVKEQFF. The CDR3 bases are TGTGCCAGCAGCTCCGCCGGGACAGGAGTAAAGGAGCAGTTCTTC. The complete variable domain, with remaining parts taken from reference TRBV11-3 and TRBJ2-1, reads EAGVVQSPRYKIIEKKQPVAFWCNPISGHNTLYWYLQNLGQGPELLIRYENEEAVDDSQLPKDRFSAERLKGVDSTLKIQPAELGDSAVYLCASSSAGTGVKEQFFGPGTRLTVL.